The 13 T cell receptor beta chains presented below share a single source sample, sequenced in a study of patients and donors after allogeneic stem cell transplantation. TCRdb ran MiXCR on the RT-PCR reads and lists one entry per CDR3 protein. The table includes around 30,000 distinct CDR3 sequences, 30% to 40% detected once. Sequenced sample: blood, either unsorted or a sorted T cell fraction (not recorded which). These receptors were obtained from a human donor who was either an allogeneic HSCT recipient or a stem cell or donor lymphocyte infusion donor (not recorded which). It is not recorded whose cells these are; they may come from a transplant donor.

This clonotype was observed a few times. This chain uses TRBV4-2 with TRBJ1-3, with D hard to call. The CDR3 has 16 amino acids. V was pared by 3 bases and J by 0 bases, with 12 bases between. From germline, CDR1 is LGHNA and CDR2 YNFKEQ. In nucleotides, the CDR3 is TGTGCCAGCAGCCAGGTAGGCGAAACCTCTGGAAACACCATATATTTT. Translating gives CASSQVGETSGNTIYF.

This rearrangement joins TRBV10-3 to TRBJ1-2, with 9 bases identical to TRBD1. V lost 3 bases, J lost 4 bases, and 6 bases stayed unmatched. The CDR3 is made up of 15 amino acids. The germline V gene has CDR1 ENHRY and CDR2 SYGVKD. CDR3 sequence: CAISEATGGSYGYTF. CDR3 DNA sequence: TGTGCCATCAGTGAAGCGACAGGGGGAAGCTATGGCTACACCTTC.

This clonotype was counted only a few times. The chain combines TRBV20-1 with TRBJ1-6, with D possibly TRBD1 on 5 matching bases. Germline CDR1 is DFQATT and CDR2 is SNEGSKA (reference sequence). The CDR3 is 13 residues long. V shed 5 bases and J shed 3 bases, with 8 bases lying between them. The CDR3 loop is CSASRVYNSPLHF. CDR3 nucleotide sequence: TGCAGTGCTTCCAGGGTCTATAATTCACCCCTCCACTTT.

The chain has TRBV11-2 and TRBJ1-6; unclear D gene. Deletions cut 3 bases from V and 7 bases from J, with 10 bases between. Per the germline V gene, CDR1 is SGHAT and CDR2 is FQNNGV. This CDR3 spans 14 amino acids. The DNA for the CDR3 is TGTGCCAGCAGCTTCCTGGGGAGCAATTCACCCCTCCACTTT. Its protein product is CASSFLGSNSPLHF.

V is TRBV24-1 and J is TRBJ2-7, with no clear D. This CDR3 region has 14 residues. V lost 2 bases and J 3 bases, leaving 10 bases between the germline ends. CDR1 is KGHDR and CDR2 is SFDVKD in the germline V gene. The CDR3 reads CATSDSRGDYEQYF. The CDR3 DNA reads as TGTGCCACCAGTGATTCCCGCGGAGACTACGAGCAGTACTTC.

A few counts support this clonotype. This sequence joins TRBV4-3 and TRBJ1-4; no definite D call. Looked up from germline, CDR1 is LGHNA and CDR2 is YSLEER. The germline V and J ends were trimmed by 0 bases and 8 bases, with 16 bases remaining between them. This CDR3 has 16 amino acids. The CDR3: CASSQELWTPREKLFF. In nucleotides, the CDR3 is TGCGCCAGCAGCCAAGAGCTTTGGACGCCCCGCGAAAAACTGTTTTTT.

This clonotype was found a few times. The rearrangement joins TRBV24-1 to TRBJ2-1, with 9 positions matching TRBD1. Germline lookup yields CDR1 KGHDR and CDR2 SFDVKD. V was clipped by 2 bases and J by 3 bases; unmatched bases: 4. The CDR3 runs 16 residues. CDR3 sequence: CATSDSRDRVYNEQFF. The CDR3 region has the DNA TGTGCCACCAGTGATTCCCGGGACAGGGTCTACAATGAGCAGTTCTTC.

The chain links TRBV5-1 to TRBJ1-1; TRBD1 might be the D (5 bases). This CDR3 is built from 13 residues. Looked up from germline, CDR1 is SGHRS and CDR2 is YFSETQ. V dropped 4 bases and J dropped 4 bases, with 11 bases sitting between them. The CDR3 DNA reads TGCGCCAGCAGCCCCACCAGGGTCACTGAAGCTTTCTTT. Its protein is CASSPTRVTEAFF.

The chain joins TRBV21-1 to TRBJ1-5; TRBD1, the table's D call, lacks a check against the DNA. TRBV21-1 corresponds to a pseudogene. This CDR3 has 13 amino acids. As DNA, the CDR3 is TGTGCCAGCTCCGGGACAGCGGCTCAGCCCCAGCATTTT. Translation: CASSGTAAQPQHF.

Only a few counts were recorded for this clonotype. V is TRBV7-2 and J is TRBJ2-2, with 9 positions matching TRBD2. This CDR3 region has 15 residues. Trimming removed 5 bases from V and 6 bases from J; junction bases left unmatched: 7. CDR1 is SGHTA and CDR2 is FQGNSA in the germline V gene. The CDR3 coding sequence is TGTGCCAGCAGCGAGGGACTAGCTATCGCCGGGGAGCTGTTTTTT. Protein product: CASSEGLAIAGELFF.

This clonotype was recorded a few times. This chain connects TRBV12-3 or TRBV12-4 to TRBJ1-3, with TRBD1 matching over 7 bases. The V gene end was trimmed by 5 bases and the J gene end by 2 bases; junction bases not matched to a gene: 6. The CDR3 has 15 amino acids. The CDR3 is CASSGDRAAGNTIYF. The CDR3, as DNA: TGTGCCAGCAGTGGCGACAGGGCCGCTGGAAACACCATATATTTT.

The chain carries TRBV12-3 or TRBV12-4 and TRBJ1-5, with no clear D. The V and J ends lost 5 bases and 11 bases respectively, with 16 bases between them. The CDR3 runs 13 residues. The CDR3, as DNA: TGTGCCAGCAGTACCAACCATGGGGTGGCCCAGCATTTT. Amino acid sequence: CASSTNHGVAQHF.

The J gene is TRBJ1-1, the V gene TRBV5-1; 11 nucleotides align to TRBD1. From germline, CDR1 is SGHRS and CDR2 YFSETQ. V was clipped by 3 bases and J by 6 bases; unmatched bases: 7. The CDR3 totals 15 residues. CDR3 amino acids: CASSSVGQGEAEAFF. The CDR3 DNA sequence: TGCGCCAGCAGCTCAGTGGGACAGGGGGAGGCTGAAGCTTTCTTT.